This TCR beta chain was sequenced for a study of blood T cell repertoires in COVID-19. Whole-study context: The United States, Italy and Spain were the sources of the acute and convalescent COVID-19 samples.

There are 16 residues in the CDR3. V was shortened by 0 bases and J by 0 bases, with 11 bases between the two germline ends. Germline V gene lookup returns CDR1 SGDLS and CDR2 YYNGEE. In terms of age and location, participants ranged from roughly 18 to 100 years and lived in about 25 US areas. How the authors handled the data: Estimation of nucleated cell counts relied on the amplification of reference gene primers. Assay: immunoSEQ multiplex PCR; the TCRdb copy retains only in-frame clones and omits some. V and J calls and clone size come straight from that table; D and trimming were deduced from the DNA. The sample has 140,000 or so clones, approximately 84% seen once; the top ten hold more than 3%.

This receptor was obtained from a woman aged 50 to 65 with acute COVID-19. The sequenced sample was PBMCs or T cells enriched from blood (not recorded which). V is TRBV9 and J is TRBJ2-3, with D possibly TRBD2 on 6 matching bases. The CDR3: CASSVGVGSSTDTQYF. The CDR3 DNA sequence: TGTGCCAGCAGCGTAGGGGTCGGGAGTAGCACAGATACGCAGTATTTT. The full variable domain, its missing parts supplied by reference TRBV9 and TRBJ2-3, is DSGVTQTPKHLITATGQRVTLRCSPRSGDLSVYWYQQSLDQGLQFLIQYYNGEERAKGNILERFSAQQFPDLHSELNLSSLELGDSALYFCASSVGVGSSTDTQYFGPGTRLTVL.